This T cell receptor (beta chain) was captured in a study of multiple sclerosis patients with progressive multifocal leukoencephalopathy. Time point in this sample: time of PML onset. Sequenced by immunoSEQ multiplex PCR; TCRdb stores in-frame clones only, minus some. Of 30,000 or so clones in the sample, approximately 86% are singletons; the top ten hold 5.7%. In germline, CDR1 is LNHDA, CDR2 SQIVND (reference sequence). Trimming shortened V by 6 bases and J by 1 base, and 9 bases separated the two germline ends. CDR3 length: 13 residues. The TCR was taken from a woman aged 40-49 years with progressive multifocal leukoencephalopathy. Sample: PBMCs, taken from a patient treated with natalizumab. The rearrangement joins TRBV19 to TRBJ1-1; maybe TRBD1 (5 bases). Written as DNA, the CDR3 is TGTGCCAGTAGACAGGACCCGAACACTGAAGCTTTCTTT. It specifies CASRQDPNTEAFF.